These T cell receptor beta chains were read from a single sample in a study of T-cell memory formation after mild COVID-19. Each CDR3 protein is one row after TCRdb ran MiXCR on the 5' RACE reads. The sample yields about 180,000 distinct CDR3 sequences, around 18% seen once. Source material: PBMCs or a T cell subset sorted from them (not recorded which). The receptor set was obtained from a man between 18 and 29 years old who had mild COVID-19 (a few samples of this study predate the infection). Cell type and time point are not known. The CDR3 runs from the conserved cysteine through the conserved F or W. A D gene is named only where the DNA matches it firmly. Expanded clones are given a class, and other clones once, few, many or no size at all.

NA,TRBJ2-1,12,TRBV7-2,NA,CASSSTGNEQFF,TGTGCCAGCAGCTCGACAGGCAATGAGCAGTTCTTC
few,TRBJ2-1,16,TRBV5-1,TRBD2,CASSPRTSGDYNEQFF,TGCGCCAGCAGCCCTAGGACTAGCGGGGATTACAATGAGCAGTTCTTC
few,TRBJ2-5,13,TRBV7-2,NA,CASSRGRWDAQYF,TGTGCCAGCAGCCGTGGACGGTGGGATGCCCAGTACTTC
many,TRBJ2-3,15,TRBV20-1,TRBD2,CSAYRTSGSTDTQYF,TGCAGTGCATACCGGACTAGCGGAAGCACAGATACGCAGTATTTT
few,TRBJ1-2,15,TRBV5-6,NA,CASSLVAGANYGYTF,TGTGCCAGCAGCTTGGTCGCAGGAGCTAACTATGGCTACACCTTC
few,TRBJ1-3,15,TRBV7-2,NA,CASSLFRASGNTIYF,TGTGCCAGCAGCTTATTCAGGGCATCTGGAAACACCATATATTTT
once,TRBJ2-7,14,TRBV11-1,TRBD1,CASSLVDRHREQYF,TGTGCCAGCAGCTTAGTGGACAGGCATCGGGAGCAGTACTTC
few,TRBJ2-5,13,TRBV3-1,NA,CASSRRPPETQYF,TGTGCCAGCAGCCGTCGCCCGCCCGAGACCCAGTACTTC
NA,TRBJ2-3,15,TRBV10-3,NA,CAISELLTSTDTQYF,TGTGCCATCAGTGAGCTTCTGACTAGCACAGATACGCAGTATTTT
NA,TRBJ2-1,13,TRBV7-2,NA,CASSLSGKNEQFF,TGTGCCAGCAGCTTAAGCGGCAAGAATGAGCAGTTCTTC
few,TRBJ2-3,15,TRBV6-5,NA,CASSYSEGSTDTQYF,TGTGCCAGCAGTTACTCCGAGGGAAGCACAGATACGCAGTATTTT
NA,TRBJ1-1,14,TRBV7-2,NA,CASSPASGTPEAFF,TGTGCCAGCAGTCCCGCTTCCGGGACACCAGAAGCTTTCTTT
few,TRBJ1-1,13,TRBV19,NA,CASVRGAYTEAFF,TGTGCCAGTGTAAGGGGGGCGTACACTGAAGCTTTCTTT
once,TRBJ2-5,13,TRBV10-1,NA,CASSENGQQTQYF,TGCGCCAGCAGTGAGAACGGACAACAGACCCAGTACTTC
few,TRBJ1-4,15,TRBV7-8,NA,CASSSLSALGEKLFF,TGTGCCAGCAGCTCGCTGTCAGCACTGGGGGAAAAACTGTTTTTT
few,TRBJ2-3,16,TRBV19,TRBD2,CASSSRLAGGRDTQYF,TGTGCCAGTAGTTCGCGACTAGCGGGGGGCCGGGATACGCAGTATTTT
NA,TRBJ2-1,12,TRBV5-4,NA,CASSPEAAEQFF,TGTGCCAGCAGCCCTGAAGCGGCCGAGCAGTTCTTC
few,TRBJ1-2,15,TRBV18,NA,CASSPPLDGNYGYTF,TGTGCCAGCTCACCACCGTTGGACGGTAACTATGGCTACACCTTC
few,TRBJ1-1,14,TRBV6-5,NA,CASSYPGGGTEAFF,TGTGCCAGCAGTTACCCCGGGGGCGGTACTGAAGCTTTCTTT
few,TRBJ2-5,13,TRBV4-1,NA,CASTRTPGETQYF,TGCGCCAGCACTCGGACCCCCGGGGAGACCCAGTACTTC
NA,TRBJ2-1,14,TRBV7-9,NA,CASSVTGSGNEQFF,TGTGCCAGCAGCGTCACAGGTTCTGGAAATGAGCAGTTCTTC
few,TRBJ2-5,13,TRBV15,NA,CATSGDPQETQYF,TGTGCCACCAGCGGGGATCCTCAAGAGACCCAGTACTTC
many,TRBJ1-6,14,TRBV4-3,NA,CASSQDRKGPSLHF,TGCGCCAGCAGCCAAGATCGAAAGGGTCCATCCCTCCACTTT
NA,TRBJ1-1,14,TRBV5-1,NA,CASSNGNMNTEAFF,TGCGCCAGCAGCAACGGGAACATGAACACTGAAGCTTTCTTT
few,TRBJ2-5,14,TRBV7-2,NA,CASSIATLPETQYF,TGTGCCAGCAGCATCGCCACCCTTCCAGAGACCCAGTACTTC
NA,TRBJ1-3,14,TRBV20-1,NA,CSASPFLAGNTIYF,TGCAGTGCTAGTCCATTCCTAGCTGGAAACACCATATATTTT
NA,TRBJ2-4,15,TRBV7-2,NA,CASSFGRDRVDIQYF,TGTGCCAGCAGCTTCGGGAGGGACAGGGTTGACATTCAGTACTTC
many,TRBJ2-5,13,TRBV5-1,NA,CASSPWDGETQYF,TGCGCCAGCAGCCCTTGGGACGGGGAGACCCAGTACTTC
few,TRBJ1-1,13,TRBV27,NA,CASSTGKNTEAFF,TGTGCCAGCAGTACCGGGAAGAACACTGAAGCTTTCTTT
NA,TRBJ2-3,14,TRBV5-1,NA,CASSLEGGSDTQYF,TGCGCCAGCAGCTTGGAGGGGGGGTCAGATACGCAGTATTTT
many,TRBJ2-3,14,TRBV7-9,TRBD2,CASSSSGGTDTQYF,TGTGCCAGCAGCTCCTCGGGGGGAACAGATACGCAGTATTTT
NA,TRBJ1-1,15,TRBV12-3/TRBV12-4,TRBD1,CASSPRTGGATEAFF,TGTGCCAGCAGTCCTCGGACAGGGGGAGCCACTGAAGCTTTCTTT
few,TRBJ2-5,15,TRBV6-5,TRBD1,CASSYGGTGGETQYF,TGTGCCAGCAGTTACGGTGGGACAGGGGGGGAGACCCAGTACTTC
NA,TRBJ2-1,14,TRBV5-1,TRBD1,CASSLGTGGGEQFF,TGCGCCAGCAGCTTGGGGACAGGGGGCGGCGAGCAGTTCTTC
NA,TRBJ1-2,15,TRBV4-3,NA,CASSQDLEANYGYTF,TGCGCCAGCAGCCAAGATCTGGAGGCTAACTATGGCTACACCTTC
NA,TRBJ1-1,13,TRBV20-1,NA,CSARQTGGTEAFF,TGCAGTGCGCGGCAGACGGGCGGCACTGAAGCTTTCTTT
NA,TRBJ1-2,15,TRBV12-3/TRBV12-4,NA,CASSNPGGGIYGYTF,TGTGCCAGCTCAAATCCTGGCGGCGGTATCTATGGCTACACCTTC
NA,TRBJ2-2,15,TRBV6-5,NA,CASSYSLLPAGELFF,TGTGCCAGCAGTTACTCTCTGTTACCGGCCGGGGAGCTGTTTTTT
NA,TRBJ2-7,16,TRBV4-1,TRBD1,CASSSFPQGAGYEQYF,TGCGCCAGCAGCTCATTCCCGCAGGGGGCCGGCTACGAGCAGTACTTC
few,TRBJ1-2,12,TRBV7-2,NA,CASSSRVVGYTF,TGTGCCAGCAGCTCCAGGGTGGTCGGCTACACCTTC
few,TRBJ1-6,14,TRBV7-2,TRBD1,CASSSGTAGSPLHF,TGTGCCAGCAGCTCCGGGACAGCAGGTTCACCCCTCCACTTT
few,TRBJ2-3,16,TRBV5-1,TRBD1,CASSWKTGDSTDTQYF,TGCGCCAGCAGCTGGAAGACAGGGGATAGCACAGATACGCAGTATTTT
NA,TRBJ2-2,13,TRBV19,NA,CASSAQNTGELFF,TGTGCCAGTAGCGCTCAAAACACCGGGGAGCTGTTTTTT
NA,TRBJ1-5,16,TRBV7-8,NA,CASSLAPQGGNQPQHF,TGTGCCAGCAGCTTAGCACCACAGGGCGGAAATCAGCCCCAGCATTTT
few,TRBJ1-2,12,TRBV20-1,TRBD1,CSASRQGGGYTF,TGCAGTGCTAGCCGACAGGGGGGTGGCTACACCTTC
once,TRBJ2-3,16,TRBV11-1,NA,CASSPTGAWITDTQYF,TGTGCCAGCAGCCCAACCGGGGCGTGGATTACAGATACGCAGTATTTT
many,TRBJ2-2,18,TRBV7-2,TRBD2,CASSPRPTSGAWGGELFF,TGTGCCAGCAGCCCCAGGCCGACTAGCGGGGCTTGGGGCGGGGAGCTGTTTTTT